The 13 T cell receptor beta chains listed next were all sequenced from one sample in a study of T cell responses to AZD1222 COVID-19 vaccine. The table came from immunoSEQ multiplex PCR; TCRdb's copy has only in-frame clones and leaves some out. The sample has around 180,000 clones, roughly 88% seen once; the top ten hold 0.49%. This material consisted of peripheral blood, taken on day 0 of AZD1222 vaccination. These receptors came from an adult in good health.

The chain is built from TRBV7-2 and TRBJ2-7, with D perhaps assigned TRBD1 or TRBD2 (6 bases each). Trimming removed 5 bases from V and 2 bases from J, with 13 bases in between. CDR3 length: 14 amino acids. Germline lookup yields CDR1 SGHTA and CDR2 FQGNSA. CDR3 sequence reads: CASSRGTFTYEQYF. For the CDR3, the DNA is TGTGCCAGCAGCCGCGGGACATTCACCTACGAGCAGTACTTC.

This chain links TRBV24-1 with TRBJ2-7; possible D gene TRBD2, 6 bases. The CDR3 totals 17 residues. With 6 bases removed from V and 4 bases from J, the gap between germline ends came to 24 bases. The germline CDR1 and CDR2 sequences are KGHDR and SFDVKD. The DNA of the CDR3 is TGTGCCACCAGTTCCCATGGGGCAGGGACGGGGGATTACGAGCAGTACTTC. This sequence encodes CATSSHGAGTGDYEQYF.

The genes are TRBV4-2 and TRBJ2-1; either TRBD1 or TRBD2 may supply D (7 bases each). CDR1 is LGHNA and CDR2 is YNFKEQ in the germline V gene. V dropped 0 bases and J dropped 7 bases, with 16 bases sitting between them. This CDR3 spans 16 amino acids. The CDR3 DNA reads TGTGCCAGCAGCCAAGATCACTACCAGGGGGGGAATGAGCAGTTCTTC. Protein: CASSQDHYQGGNEQFF.

This rearrangement joins TRBV10-2 to TRBJ1-1; D not resolved. The CDR3 length is 14 residues. Trimming left V 0 bases short and J 4 bases short, with 9 bases between. Germline CDR1 WSHSY, CDR2 SAAADI. The chain's CDR3 is CASSESPVGTEAFF. CDR3 bases: TGCGCCAGCAGTGAGTCGCCAGTGGGCACTGAAGCTTTCTTT.

The chain joins TRBV5-1 to TRBJ1-4, with D maybe TRBD1 (6 bases). Germline-derived CDR1 and CDR2 are SGHRS and YFSETQ. The V end was cut by 6 bases, the J end by 8 bases, with 17 bases between. The CDR3 spans 14 residues. Here the CDR3 DNA reads TGCGCCAGCAAGTCGGGCGGGGGCAAAGAAAAACTGTTTTTT. Amino acids: CASKSGGGKEKLFF.

This chain uses TRBV18 with TRBJ2-3; TRBD2 matches at 12 bases. This CDR3 contains 17 residues. V lost 0 bases to trimming and J lost 4 bases; unmatched junction nucleotides: 5. CDR1 and CDR2 (germline): KGHSH, LQKENI. CDR3 DNA sequence: TGTGCCAGCTCACCACCGTGGTCTAGCGGGGGGGCAGATACGCAGTATTTT. As protein: CASSPPWSSGGADTQYF.

This chain connects TRBV6-5 to TRBJ1-5; 8 bases agree with TRBD1. CDR3 size: 13 residues. J lost 7 bases, V lost 4 bases, and 3 bases had no gene match. The V gene's germline CDR1 is MNHEY and CDR2 SVGAGI. The CDR3 is CASSSTGVQPQHF. CDR3 coding DNA: TGTGCCAGCAGTTCGACAGGGGTACAGCCCCAGCATTTT.

The rearrangement joins TRBV10-2 to TRBJ2-7; 10 bases are a match to TRBD2. Trimming took 6 bases from V and 3 from J; bases not matched to a gene: 8. This CDR3 comprises 15 residues. Germline V lookup: CDR1 WSHSY, CDR2 SAAADI. This CDR3 reads CASSWSGGEGYEQYF. The CDR3 coding sequence is TGCGCCAGCAGCTGGAGCGGGGGGGAAGGCTACGAGCAGTACTTC.

The rearrangement uses TRBV27 and TRBJ2-3, with 10 bases aligning to TRBD1. V was pared by 4 bases and J by 0 bases, with 10 bases of the junction left unmatched. In germline, CDR1 is MNHEY, CDR2 SMNVEV (reference sequence). The length of the CDR3 is 18 residues. CDR3 amino acids: CASSYLLGTGASTDTQYF. CDR3 bases: TGTGCCAGCAGTTACCTCTTGGGGACAGGGGCTAGCACAGATACGCAGTATTTT.

This sequence joins TRBV5-6 and TRBJ2-7; TRBD1 agrees at 7 bases. The V and J ends lost 2 bases and 4 bases, in that order; junction bases with no gene match: 3. The CDR3 is made up of 13 amino acids. CDR1 SGHDT and CDR2 YYEEEE come from the germline V gene. The CDR3 region is CASSFTGEYEQYF. CDR3 coding DNA: TGTGCCAGCAGCTTTACAGGGGAGTACGAGCAGTACTTC. The full variable domain, rest sourced from reference TRBV5-6 and TRBJ2-7, is DAGVTQSPTHLIKTRGQQVTLRCSPKSGHDTVSWYQQALGQGPQFIFQYYEEEERQRGNFPDRFSGHQFPNYSSELNVNALLLGDSALYLCASSFTGEYEQYFGPGTRLTVT.

The rearrangement uses TRBV24-1 and TRBJ2-6; D gene uncertain. The CDR3 extends over 17 amino acids. V was trimmed by 4 bases and J by 1 base, leaving 13 bases between them. Germline V gene data show CDR1 as KGHDR and CDR2 as SFDVKD. The DNA for the CDR3 is TGTGCCACCAGTGACAGCAACTACAGATCTGGGGCCAACGTCCTGACTTTC. It encodes CATSDSNYRSGANVLTF.

The rearrangement joins TRBV5-6 to TRBJ1-5; possibly TRBD1 for D (6 bases). CDR1 and CDR2 (germline): SGHDT, YYEEEE. The V gene lost 2 bases and the J gene lost 3 bases, with 12 bases spanning the gap. The CDR3 covers 15 residues. DNA of the CDR3: TGTGCCAGCAGCTTAGGGACACTGCTCAATCAGCCCCAGCATTTT. Amino acid sequence: CASSLGTLLNQPQHF.

Only a few counts were recorded for this clone. The chain carries TRBV19 and TRBJ1-2; D uncertain. In germline, CDR1 is LNHDA, CDR2 SQIVND (reference sequence). The ends were cut back, 4 bases at V and 3 bases at J, with 15 bases in the middle. The CDR3 has 15 amino acids. The DNA for the CDR3 is TGTGCCAGTAGTACCCCCTCCCGTGGTTACTATGGCTACACCTTC. It yields the protein CASSTPSRGYYGYTF.